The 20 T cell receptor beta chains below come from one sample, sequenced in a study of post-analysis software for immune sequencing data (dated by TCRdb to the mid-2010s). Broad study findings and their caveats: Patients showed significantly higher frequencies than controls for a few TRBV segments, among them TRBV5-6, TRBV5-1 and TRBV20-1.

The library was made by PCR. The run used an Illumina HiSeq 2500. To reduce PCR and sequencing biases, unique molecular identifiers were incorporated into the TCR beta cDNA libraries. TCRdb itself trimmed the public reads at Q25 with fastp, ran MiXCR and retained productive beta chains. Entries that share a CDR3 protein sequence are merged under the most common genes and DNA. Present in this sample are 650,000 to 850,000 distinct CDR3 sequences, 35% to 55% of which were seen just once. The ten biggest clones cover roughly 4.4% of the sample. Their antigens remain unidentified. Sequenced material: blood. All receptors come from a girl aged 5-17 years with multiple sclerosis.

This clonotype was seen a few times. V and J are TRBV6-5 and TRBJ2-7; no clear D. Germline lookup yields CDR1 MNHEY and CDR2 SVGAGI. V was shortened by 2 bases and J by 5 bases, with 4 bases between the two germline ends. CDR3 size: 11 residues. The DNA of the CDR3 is TGTGCCAGCAGTTACGCCGACGAGCAGTACTTC. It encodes CASSYADEQYF.

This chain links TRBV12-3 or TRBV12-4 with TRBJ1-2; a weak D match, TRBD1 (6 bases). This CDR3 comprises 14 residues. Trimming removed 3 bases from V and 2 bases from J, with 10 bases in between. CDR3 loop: CASSFGTSNYGYTF. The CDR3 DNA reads TGTGCCAGCAGTTTCGGGACATCAAACTATGGCTACACCTTC.

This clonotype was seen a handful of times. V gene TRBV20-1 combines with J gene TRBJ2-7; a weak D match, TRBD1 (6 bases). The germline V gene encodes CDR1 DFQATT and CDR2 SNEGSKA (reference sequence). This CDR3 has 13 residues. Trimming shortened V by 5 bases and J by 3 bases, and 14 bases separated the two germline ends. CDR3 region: CSALHGQNYEQYF. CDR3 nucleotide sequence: TGCAGTGCTTTACATGGACAGAACTACGAGCAGTACTTC.

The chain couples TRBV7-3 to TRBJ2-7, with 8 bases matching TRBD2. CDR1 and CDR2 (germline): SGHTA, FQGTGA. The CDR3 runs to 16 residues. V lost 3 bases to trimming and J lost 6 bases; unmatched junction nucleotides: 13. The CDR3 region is CASSLLSGKLLPEQYF. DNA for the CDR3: TGTGCCAGCAGCTTGCTTAGCGGGAAACTCCTGCCCGAGCAGTACTTC.

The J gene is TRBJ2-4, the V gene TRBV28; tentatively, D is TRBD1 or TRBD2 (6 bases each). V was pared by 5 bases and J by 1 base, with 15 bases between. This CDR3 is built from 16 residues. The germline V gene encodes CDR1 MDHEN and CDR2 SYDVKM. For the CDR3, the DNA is TGTGCCAGCAGTCTCGATGGGGGGCAGGCCAAAAACATTCAGTACTTC. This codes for CASSLDGGQAKNIQYF.

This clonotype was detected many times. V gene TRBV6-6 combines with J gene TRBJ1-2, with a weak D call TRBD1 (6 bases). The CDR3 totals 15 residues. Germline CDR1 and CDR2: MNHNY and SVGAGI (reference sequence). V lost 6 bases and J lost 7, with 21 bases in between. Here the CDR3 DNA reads TGTGCCAGCAGCCCACTTGGACAGACCTCCAGTGGCTACACCTTC. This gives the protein CASSPLGQTSSGYTF.

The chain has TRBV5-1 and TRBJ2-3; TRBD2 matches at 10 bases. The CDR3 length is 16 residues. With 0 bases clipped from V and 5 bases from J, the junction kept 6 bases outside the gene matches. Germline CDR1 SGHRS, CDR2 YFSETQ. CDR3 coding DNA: TGCGCCAGCAGCTTGGCTAGCGGGAGAGTGGGAGATACGCAGTATTTT. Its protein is CASSLASGRVGDTQYF.

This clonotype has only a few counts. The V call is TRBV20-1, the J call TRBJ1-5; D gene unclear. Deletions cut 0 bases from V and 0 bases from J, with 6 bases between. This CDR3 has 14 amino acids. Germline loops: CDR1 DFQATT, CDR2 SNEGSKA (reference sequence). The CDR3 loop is CSAREPYSNQPQHF. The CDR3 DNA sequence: TGCAGTGCTAGAGAACCTTATAGCAATCAGCCCCAGCATTTT.

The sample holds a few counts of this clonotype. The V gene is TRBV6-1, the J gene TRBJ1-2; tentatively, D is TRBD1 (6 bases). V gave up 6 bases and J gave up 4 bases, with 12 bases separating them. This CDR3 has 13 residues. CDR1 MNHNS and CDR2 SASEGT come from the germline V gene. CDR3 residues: CASRAGVGYGYTF. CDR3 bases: TGTGCCAGCAGAGCAGGGGTCGGCTATGGCTACACCTTC.

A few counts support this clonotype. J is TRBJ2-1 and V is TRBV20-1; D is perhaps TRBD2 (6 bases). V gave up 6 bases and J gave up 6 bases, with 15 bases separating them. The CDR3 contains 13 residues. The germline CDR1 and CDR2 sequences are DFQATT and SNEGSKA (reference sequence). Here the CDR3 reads CSAVSGTANEQFF. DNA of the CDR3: TGCAGTGCGGTATCCGGGACTGCCAATGAGCAGTTCTTC.

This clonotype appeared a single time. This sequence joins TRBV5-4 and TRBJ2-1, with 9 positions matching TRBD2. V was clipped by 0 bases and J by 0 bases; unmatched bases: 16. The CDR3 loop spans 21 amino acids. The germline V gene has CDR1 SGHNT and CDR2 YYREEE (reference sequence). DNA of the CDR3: TGTGCCAGCAGCTTGGGTCTGTCTAGCGGGACCGGGGGACGCTCCTACAATGAGCAGTTCTTC. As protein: CASSLGLSSGTGGRSYNEQFF.

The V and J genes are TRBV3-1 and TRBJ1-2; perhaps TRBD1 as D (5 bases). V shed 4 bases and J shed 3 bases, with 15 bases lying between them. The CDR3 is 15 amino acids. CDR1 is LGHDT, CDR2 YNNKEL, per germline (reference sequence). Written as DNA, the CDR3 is TGTGCCAGCAGCCTCCCAGGGATGCCAGACTATGGCTACACCTTC. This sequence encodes CASSLPGMPDYGYTF.

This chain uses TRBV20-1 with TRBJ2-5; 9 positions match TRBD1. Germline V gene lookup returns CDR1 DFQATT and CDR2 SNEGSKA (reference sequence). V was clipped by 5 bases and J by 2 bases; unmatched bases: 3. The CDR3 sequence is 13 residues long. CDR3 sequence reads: CSARGTGQETQYF. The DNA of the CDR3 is TGCAGTGCTCGCGGGACAGGGCAAGAGACCCAGTACTTC.

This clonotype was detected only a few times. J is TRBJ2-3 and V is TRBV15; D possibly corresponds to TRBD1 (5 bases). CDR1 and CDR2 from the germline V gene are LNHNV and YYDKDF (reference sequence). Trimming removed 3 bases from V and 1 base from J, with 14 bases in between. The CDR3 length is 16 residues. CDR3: CATSSGLQARTDTQYF. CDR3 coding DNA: TGTGCCACCAGCAGCGGGCTACAGGCCCGCACAGATACGCAGTATTTT.

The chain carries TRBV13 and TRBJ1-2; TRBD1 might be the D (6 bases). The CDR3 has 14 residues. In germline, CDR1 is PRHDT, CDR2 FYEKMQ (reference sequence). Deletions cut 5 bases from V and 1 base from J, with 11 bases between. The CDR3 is CASSRGGFNYGYTF. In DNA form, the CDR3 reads TGTGCCAGCAGCCGAGGGGGTTTTAACTATGGCTACACCTTC. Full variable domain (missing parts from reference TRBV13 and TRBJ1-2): AAGVIQSPRHLIKEKRETATLKCYPIPRHDTVYWYQQGPGQDPQFLISFYEKMQSDKGSIPDRFSAQQFSDYHSELNMSSLELGDSALYFCASSRGGFNYGYTFGSGTRLTVV.

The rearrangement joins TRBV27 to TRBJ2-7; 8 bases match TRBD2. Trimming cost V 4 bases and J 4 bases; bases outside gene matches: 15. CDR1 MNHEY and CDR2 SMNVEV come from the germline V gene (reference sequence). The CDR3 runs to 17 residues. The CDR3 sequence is CASSSLITGLAWYEQYF. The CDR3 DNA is TGTGCCAGCAGTTCGCTTATAACCGGACTAGCTTGGTACGAGCAGTACTTC.

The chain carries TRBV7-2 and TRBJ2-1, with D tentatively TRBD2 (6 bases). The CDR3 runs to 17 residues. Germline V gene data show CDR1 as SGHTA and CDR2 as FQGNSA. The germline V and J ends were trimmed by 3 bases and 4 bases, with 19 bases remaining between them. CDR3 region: CASSLISGRAVYNEQFF. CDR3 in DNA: TGTGCCAGCAGCTTGATTAGCGGCAGGGCGGTATACAATGAGCAGTTCTTC.

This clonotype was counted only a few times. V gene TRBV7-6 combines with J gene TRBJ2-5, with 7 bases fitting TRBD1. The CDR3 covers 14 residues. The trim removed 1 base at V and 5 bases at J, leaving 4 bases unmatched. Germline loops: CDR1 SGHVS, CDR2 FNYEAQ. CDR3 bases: TGTGCCAGCAGCTTAGACGGCAGGGGGGAGACCCAGTACTTC. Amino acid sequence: CASSLDGRGETQYF. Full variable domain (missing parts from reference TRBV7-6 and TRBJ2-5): GAGVSQSPRYKVTKRGQDVALRCDPISGHVSLYWYRQALGQGPEFLTYFNYEAQQDKSGLPNDRFSAERPEGSISTLTIQRTEQRDSAMYRCASSLDGRGETQYFGPGTRLLVL.

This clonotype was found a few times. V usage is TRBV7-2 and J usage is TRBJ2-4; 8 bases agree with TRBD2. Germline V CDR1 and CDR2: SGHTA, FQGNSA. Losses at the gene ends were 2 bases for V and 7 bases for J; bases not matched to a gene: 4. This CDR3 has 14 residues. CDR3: CASSLTSGRNIQYF. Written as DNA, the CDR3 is TGTGCCAGCAGCTTAACTAGCGGCAGGAACATTCAGTACTTC.

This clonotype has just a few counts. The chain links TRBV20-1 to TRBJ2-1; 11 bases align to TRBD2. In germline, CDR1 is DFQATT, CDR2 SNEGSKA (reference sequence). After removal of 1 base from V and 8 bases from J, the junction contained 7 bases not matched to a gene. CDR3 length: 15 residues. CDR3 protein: CSARGGSGRVDEQFF. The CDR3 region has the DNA TGCAGTGCTAGAGGTGGTAGCGGGAGGGTCGATGAGCAGTTCTTC.